The present T cell receptor (beta chain) was sequenced within a study of blood T cells in healthy people across ages. Study-wide findings and caveats: Observed TCR beta diversity per million T cells went down as age went up. This fall followed a roughly linear course with age.

A second PCR, run for about 6 to 11 cycles, used a sample-barcoded 5' primer plus a J-beta primer mix. A 12-random-nucleotide template-switch adaptor tagged each cDNA molecule. Via MiXCR, TCRdb re-called the 5' RACE reads, giving one row per CDR3 protein. The sample has some 670,000 distinct CDR3 sequences, around 50% seen once. Around 10 milliliters of peripheral blood were drawn from each donor. V was shortened by 6 bases and J by 0 bases, with 11 bases between the two germline ends. CDR1 SNHLY and CDR2 FYNNEI come from the germline V gene. The CDR3 is 14 amino acids. Note on this clonotype: Its target is not known.

The sequencing input was blood. This receptor was obtained from an elderly woman in good health. The V and J genes are TRBV2 and TRBJ2-5; D unresolved. The DNA for the CDR3 is TGTGCCAGCAGGGCCCTTCTGTACCAAGAGACCCAGTACTTC. It specifies CASRALLYQETQYF.